The sequence of this T cell receptor (beta chain) was determined in a study of CD8 T cells in ankylosing spondylitis. Each TCR beta library was made by quantitative 5'-RACE that incorporated molecular barcodes. TCRdb processed the 5' RACE reads anew with MiXCR; each CDR3 protein has one entry. The sample lists about 160,000 distinct CDR3 sequences; about 16% were seen once. Study-wide points: A CD8+ phenotype characterized the disease-linked clones, which were relatively rare in peripheral blood. Within ankylosing spondylitis blood, a TCR beta motif made up of under 10 highly homologous variants appeared to be characteristic.

This clonotype was detected ten times or more. Its cognate antigen is unknown. CDR1 is DFQATT and CDR2 is SNEGSKA in the germline V gene (reference sequence). This CDR3 has 15 residues. V trimming: 0 bases; J trimming: 2 bases; junction bases outside the gene matches: 6. The origin of this receptor is a male donor with ankylosing spondylitis or in good health (not recorded which). Sequencing used blood, either unsorted or a sorted T cell fraction (not recorded which). The chain employs TRBV20-1 and TRBJ2-5; 7 bases fit TRBD1. CDR3 amino acids: CSAREATGIQETQYF. The CDR3 DNA reads TGCAGTGCTAGAGAGGCGACAGGGATTCAAGAGACCCAGTACTTC.